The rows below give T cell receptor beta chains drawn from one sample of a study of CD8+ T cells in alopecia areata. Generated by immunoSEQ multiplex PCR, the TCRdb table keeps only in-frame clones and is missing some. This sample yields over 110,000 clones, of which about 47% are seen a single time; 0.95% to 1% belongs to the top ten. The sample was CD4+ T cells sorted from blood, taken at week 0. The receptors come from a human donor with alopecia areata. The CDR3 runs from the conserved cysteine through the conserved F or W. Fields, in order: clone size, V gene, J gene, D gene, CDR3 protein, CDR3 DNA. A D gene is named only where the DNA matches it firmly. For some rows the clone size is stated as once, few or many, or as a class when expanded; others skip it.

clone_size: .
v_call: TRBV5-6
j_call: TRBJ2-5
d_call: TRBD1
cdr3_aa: CASSWDDRVWQETQYF
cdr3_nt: TGTGCCAGCAGCTGGGACGACAGGGTATGGCAAGAGACCCAGTACTTC

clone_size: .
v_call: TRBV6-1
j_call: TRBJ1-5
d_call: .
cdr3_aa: CASADISPQPQHF
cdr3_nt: TGTGCCAGCGCGGACATTAGTCCTCAGCCCCAGCATTTT

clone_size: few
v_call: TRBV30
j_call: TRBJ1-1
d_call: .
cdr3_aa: CAWSVRGRAIAFF
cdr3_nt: TGTGCCTGGAGTGTACGTGGGAGGGCAATAGCTTTCTTT

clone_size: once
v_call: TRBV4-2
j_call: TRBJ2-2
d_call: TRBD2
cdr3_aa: CASSQRLADTGELFF
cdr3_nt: TGTGCCAGCAGCCAGCGACTAGCCGACACCGGGGAGCTGTTTTTT

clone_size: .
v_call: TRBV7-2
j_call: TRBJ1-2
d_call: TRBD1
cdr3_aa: CASSWLRDRSSRGYTF
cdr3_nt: TGTGCCAGCAGCTGGTTGAGGGACAGGTCTTCGCGGGGCTACACCTTC

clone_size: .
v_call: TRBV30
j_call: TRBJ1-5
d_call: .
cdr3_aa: CAWSVRGNQPQHF
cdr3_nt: TGTGCCTGGAGTGTACGCGGCAATCAGCCCCAGCATTTT

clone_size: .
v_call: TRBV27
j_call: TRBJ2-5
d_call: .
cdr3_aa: CASSLDGRRTQYF
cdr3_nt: TGTGCCAGCAGTTTGGACGGGAGAAGGACCCAGTACTTC

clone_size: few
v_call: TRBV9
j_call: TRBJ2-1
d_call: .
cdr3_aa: CASSVVPGPYNEQFF
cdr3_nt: TGTGCCAGCAGCGTAGTCCCGGGACCGTACAATGAGCAGTTCTTC

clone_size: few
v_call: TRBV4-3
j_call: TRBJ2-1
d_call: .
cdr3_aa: CASSPQRGSVANEQFF
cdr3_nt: TGCGCCAGCAGCCCCCAGAGGGGGAGTGTTGCCAATGAGCAGTTCTTC

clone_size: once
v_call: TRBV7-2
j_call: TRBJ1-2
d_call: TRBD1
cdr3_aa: CASSLNPGQGRDGYTF
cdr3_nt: TGTGCCAGCAGCCTTAACCCAGGACAGGGGAGGGATGGCTACACCTTC

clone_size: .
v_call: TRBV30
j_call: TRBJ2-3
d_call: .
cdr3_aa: CAWTLTDTQYF
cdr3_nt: TGTGCCTGGACCCTCACAGATACGCAGTATTTT

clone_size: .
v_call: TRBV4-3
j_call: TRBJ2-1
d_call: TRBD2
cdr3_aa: CASSQGAGGRYNEQFF
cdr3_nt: TGCGCCAGCAGCCAAGGAGCGGGAGGACGCTACAATGAGCAGTTCTTC

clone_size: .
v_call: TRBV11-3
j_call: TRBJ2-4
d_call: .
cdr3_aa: CASSQSGVGKNIQYF
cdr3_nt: TGTGCCAGCAGCCAGTCAGGGGTGGGCAAAAACATTCAGTACTTC

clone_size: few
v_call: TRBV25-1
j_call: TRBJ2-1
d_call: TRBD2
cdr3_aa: CASSAFGSGRAHNEQFF
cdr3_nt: TGTGCCAGCAGTGCGTTCGGTAGCGGGAGGGCTCACAATGAGCAGTTCTTC

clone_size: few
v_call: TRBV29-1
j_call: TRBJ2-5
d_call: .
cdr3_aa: CSVEVGPQETQYF
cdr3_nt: TGCAGCGTTGAAGTTGGCCCGCAAGAGACCCAGTACTTC

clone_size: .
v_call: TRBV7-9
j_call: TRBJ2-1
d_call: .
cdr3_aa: CASSTSRGTEQFF
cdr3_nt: TGTGCCAGCAGCACGAGCCGGGGGACTGAGCAGTTCTTC

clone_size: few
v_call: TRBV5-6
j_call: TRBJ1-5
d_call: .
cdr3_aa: CASSLGGVVRNQPQHF
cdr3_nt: TGTGCCAGCAGCTTGGGAGGGGTTGTGAGAAATCAGCCCCAGCATTTT

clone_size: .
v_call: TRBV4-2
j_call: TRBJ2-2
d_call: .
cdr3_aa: CASSPHSDINTGELFF
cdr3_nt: TGTGCCAGCAGCCCCCACAGCGACATAAACACCGGGGAGCTGTTTTTT

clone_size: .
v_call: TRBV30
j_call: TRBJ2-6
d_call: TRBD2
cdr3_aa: CAWSQRAGAAGANVLTF
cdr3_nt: TGTGCCTGGAGTCAACGGGCGGGAGCCGCTGGGGCCAACGTCCTGACTTTC

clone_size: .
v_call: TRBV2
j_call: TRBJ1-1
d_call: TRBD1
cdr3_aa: CASSLGTGTIEAFF
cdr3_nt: TGTGCCAGCAGCCTTGGGACAGGGACCATTGAAGCTTTCTTT

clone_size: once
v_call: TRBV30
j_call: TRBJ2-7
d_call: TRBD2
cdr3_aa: CAWSAPGLASFEQYF
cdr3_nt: TGTGCCTGGAGTGCGCCGGGACTAGCCTCCTTCGAGCAGTACTTC

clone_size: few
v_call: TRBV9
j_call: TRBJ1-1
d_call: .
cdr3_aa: CASSVQPRAEAFF
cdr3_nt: TGTGCCAGCAGCGTACAGCCTAGGGCTGAAGCTTTCTTT

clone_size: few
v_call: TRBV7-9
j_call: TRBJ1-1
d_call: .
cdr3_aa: CASSPDTAGAFF
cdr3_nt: TGTGCCAGCAGCCCAGATACTGCAGGAGCTTTCTTT

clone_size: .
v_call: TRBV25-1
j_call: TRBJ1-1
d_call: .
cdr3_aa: CASSESRGGYTEAFF
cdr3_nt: TGTGCCAGCAGTGAAAGTAGGGGAGGTTACACTGAAGCTTTCTTT

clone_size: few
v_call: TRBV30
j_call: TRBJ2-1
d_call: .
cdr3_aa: CACSGNNEQFF
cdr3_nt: TGTGCCTGCTCGGGGAACAATGAGCAGTTCTTC

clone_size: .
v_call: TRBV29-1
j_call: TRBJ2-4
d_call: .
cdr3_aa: CSAGQLAKNIQYF
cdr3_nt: TGCAGCGCCGGACAACTAGCCAAAAACATTCAGTACTTC

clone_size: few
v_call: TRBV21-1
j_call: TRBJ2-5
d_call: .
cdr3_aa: CASSKERRGHQETQYF
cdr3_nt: TGTGCCAGCAGCAAAGAGCGCAGGGGGCATCAAGAGACCCAGTACTTC

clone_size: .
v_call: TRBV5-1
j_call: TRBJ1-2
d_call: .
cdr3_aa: CASSPGTSYGYTF
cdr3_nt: TGCGCCAGCAGCCCTGGGACAAGCTATGGCTACACCTTC

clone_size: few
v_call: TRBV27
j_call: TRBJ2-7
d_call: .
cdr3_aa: CASSPWDKSYEQYF
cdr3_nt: TGTGCCAGCAGTCCCTGGGACAAGTCCTACGAGCAGTACTTC

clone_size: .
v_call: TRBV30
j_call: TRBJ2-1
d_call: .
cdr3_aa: CAWTMDRGYNEQFF
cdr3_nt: TGTGCCTGGACCATGGACCGGGGATACAATGAGCAGTTCTTC

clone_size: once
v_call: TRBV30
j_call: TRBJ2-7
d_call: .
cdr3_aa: CAWSVRSEQYF
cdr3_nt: TGTGCCTGGAGTGTGAGGTCCGAGCAGTACTTC

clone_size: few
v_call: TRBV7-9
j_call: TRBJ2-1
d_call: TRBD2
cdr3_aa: CASSLGTSGTYNEQFF
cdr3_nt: TGTGCCAGCAGCCTGGGGACTAGCGGGACCTACAATGAGCAGTTCTTC

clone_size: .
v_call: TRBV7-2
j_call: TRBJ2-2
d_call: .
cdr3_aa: CASSLTTATGELFF
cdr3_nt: TGTGCCAGCAGCTTAACAACAGCTACCGGGGAGCTGTTTTTT

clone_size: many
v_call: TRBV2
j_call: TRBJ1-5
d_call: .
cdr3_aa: CASAASNQPQHF
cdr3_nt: TGTGCCAGCGCAGCGAGCAATCAGCCCCAGCATTTT

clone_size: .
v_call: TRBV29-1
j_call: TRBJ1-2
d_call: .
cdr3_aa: CSAEGSYGYTF
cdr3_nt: TGCAGCGCCGAGGGGTCCTATGGCTACACCTTC

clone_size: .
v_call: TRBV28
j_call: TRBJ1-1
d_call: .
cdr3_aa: CASSFSFKAFF
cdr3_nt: TGTGCCAGCAGTTTTTCGTTTAAAGCTTTCTTT

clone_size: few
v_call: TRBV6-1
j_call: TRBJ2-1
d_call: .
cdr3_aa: CASSVVRNEQFF
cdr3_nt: TGTGCCAGCAGTGTGGTACGGAATGAGCAGTTCTTC

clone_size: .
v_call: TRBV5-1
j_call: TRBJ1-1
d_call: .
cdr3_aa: CASSKGTANTEAFF
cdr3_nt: TGCGCCAGCAGTAAAGGGACGGCGAACACTGAAGCTTTCTTT

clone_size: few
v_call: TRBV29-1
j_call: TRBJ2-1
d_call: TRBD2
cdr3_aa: CSVGGRVHEQFF
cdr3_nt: TGCAGCGTTGGGGGGAGGGTACATGAGCAGTTCTTC

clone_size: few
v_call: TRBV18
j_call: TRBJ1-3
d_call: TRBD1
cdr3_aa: CASSSGQGNSGNTIYF
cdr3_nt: TGTGCCAGCTCATCAGGACAGGGCAACTCTGGAAACACCATATATTTT